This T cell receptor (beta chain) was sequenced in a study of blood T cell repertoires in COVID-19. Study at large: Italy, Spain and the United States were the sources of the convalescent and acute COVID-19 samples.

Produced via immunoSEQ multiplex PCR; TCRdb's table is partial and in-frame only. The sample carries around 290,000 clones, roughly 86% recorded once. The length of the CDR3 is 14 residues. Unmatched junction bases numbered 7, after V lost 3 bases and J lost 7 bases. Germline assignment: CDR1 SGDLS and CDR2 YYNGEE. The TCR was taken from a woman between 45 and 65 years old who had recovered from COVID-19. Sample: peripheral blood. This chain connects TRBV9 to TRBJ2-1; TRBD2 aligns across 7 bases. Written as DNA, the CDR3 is TGTGCCAGCAGCGGGCTAGCGGCGGGGAATGAGCAGTTCTTC. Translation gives CASSGLAAGNEQFF.